This record concerns one T cell receptor beta chain sequence. V lost 0 bases and J 2 bases, leaving 11 bases between the germline ends. Germline lookup yields CDR1 MNHEY and CDR2 SVGAGI. This CDR3 has 16 amino acids. TCRdb's copy holds only in-frame clones and misses some; the assay was immunoSEQ multiplex PCR. Found here are about 250,000 clones, roughly 86% of them singletons; the top ten hold 5.5% to 6.5%. This entry belongs to a study of blood T cell repertoires in COVID-19. The receptor comes from a woman of 80 years or more with COVID-19, enrolled during active disease. V is TRBV6-5 and J is TRBJ1-3, with D perhaps matching TRBD1 (5 bases). The sample consisted of peripheral blood. As DNA, the CDR3 is TGTGCCAGCAGTTACTCGGCTGACAGAACTGGAAACACCATATATTTT. Protein sequence: CASSYSADRTGNTIYF.